This is a list of T cell receptor beta chains from one sample in a study of blood T cell repertoires in COVID-19. Data came from immunoSEQ multiplex PCR; TCRdb stores just in-frame clones and leaves some out. The sample carries some 200,000 clones, about 86% recorded once. The sample taken for sequencing was peripheral blood. Receptor source: a man between 18 and 35 years old with active or convalescent COVID-19. The CDR3 runs from the conserved cysteine through the conserved F or W. Each record gives: V gene, clone size, D gene, J gene, CDR3 DNA, CDR3 protein. D genes are given only for firm matches. Some rows mark clone size as missing; the rest say once, few, many or name a class of expanded clone.

v_gene: TRBV9; abundance: .; d_gene: TRBD1; j_gene: TRBJ1-5; CDR3nt: TGTGCCAGCGGAGGAGGACAGGGGGCAAATCAGCCCCAGCATTTT; CDR3aa: CASGGGQGANQPQHF
v_gene: TRBV30; abundance: .; d_gene: .; j_gene: TRBJ1-1; CDR3nt: TGTGCCTGGAGTCGGGGGGGGAACACTGAAGCTTTCTTT; CDR3aa: CAWSRGGNTEAFF
v_gene: TRBV7-9; abundance: .; d_gene: TRBD1; j_gene: TRBJ1-3; CDR3nt: TGTGCCAGCAGGCAACGCGGGACAGGGATAGGAAACACCATATATTTT; CDR3aa: CASRQRGTGIGNTIYF
v_gene: TRBV28; abundance: .; d_gene: .; j_gene: TRBJ2-1; CDR3nt: TGTGCCAGCTGCCTCGGAGGGAGCTCCTACAATGAGCAGTTCTTC; CDR3aa: CASCLGGSSYNEQFF
v_gene: TRBV10-3; abundance: .; d_gene: TRBD1; j_gene: TRBJ1-3; CDR3nt: TGTGCCATCAGTGACTCGACAGGGGGCTTAAGGGGAAACACCATATATTTT; CDR3aa: CAISDSTGGLRGNTIYF
v_gene: TRBV5-1; abundance: .; d_gene: .; j_gene: TRBJ1-1; CDR3nt: TGCGCCAGCAGCCCACCAGGTCCTGGCCCTGAAGCTTTCTTT; CDR3aa: CASSPPGPGPEAFF
v_gene: TRBV5-5; abundance: .; d_gene: .; j_gene: TRBJ1-2; CDR3nt: TGTGCCAGCAGCTTGGAGGGAGTTAGAAACTATGGCTACACCTTC; CDR3aa: CASSLEGVRNYGYTF
v_gene: TRBV6-5; abundance: .; d_gene: TRBD1; j_gene: TRBJ1-5; CDR3nt: TGTGCCAGCGGGGACAGATACAATCAGCCCCAGCATTTT; CDR3aa: CASGDRYNQPQHF
v_gene: TRBV28; abundance: .; d_gene: TRBD1; j_gene: TRBJ1-2; CDR3nt: TGTGCCACACAGGGGATCTATGGCTACACCTTC; CDR3aa: CATQGIYGYTF
v_gene: TRBV19; abundance: .; d_gene: TRBD1; j_gene: TRBJ1-3; CDR3nt: TGTGCCAGTATGCGGCAGGGGGGACTCTCTGGAAACACCATATATTTT; CDR3aa: CASMRQGGLSGNTIYF
v_gene: TRBV2; abundance: few; d_gene: TRBD1; j_gene: TRBJ1-1; CDR3nt: TGTGCCAGCAGTGGTTCCAGGGGGACTGAAGCTTTCTTT; CDR3aa: CASSGSRGTEAFF
v_gene: TRBV12-3/TRBV12-4; abundance: .; d_gene: .; j_gene: TRBJ2-7; CDR3nt: TGTGCCAGCAGTTTCGGCTCCTACGAGCAGTACTTC; CDR3aa: CASSFGSYEQYF
v_gene: TRBV7-2; abundance: .; d_gene: TRBD2; j_gene: TRBJ2-3; CDR3nt: TGTGCCAGCAGCTTAGCGCGGTCTAGCGGGGGGGAAACAGATACGCAGTATTTT; CDR3aa: CASSLARSSGGETDTQYF
v_gene: TRBV29-1; abundance: few; d_gene: .; j_gene: TRBJ1-4; CDR3nt: TGCAGCGTTGTTTCCTGGGATGGTTGGACAGACTTTATAGGGGAAAAACTGTTTTTT; CDR3aa: CSVVSWDGWTDFIGEKLFF
v_gene: TRBV24-1; abundance: .; d_gene: TRBD2; j_gene: TRBJ2-3; CDR3nt: TGTGCCACCAGTGATGCGTCTAGCGGGAGGGATACGCAGTATTTT; CDR3aa: CATSDASSGRDTQYF
v_gene: TRBV6-2/TRBV6-3; abundance: .; d_gene: .; j_gene: TRBJ1-2; CDR3nt: TGTGCCAGCAGTTACGGGCAGCTCTATGGCTACACCTTC; CDR3aa: CASSYGQLYGYTF
v_gene: TRBV6-5; abundance: .; d_gene: TRBD2; j_gene: TRBJ2-7; CDR3nt: TGTGCCAGCAGATCCGGACTAGCGACACCCTACGAGCAGTACTTC; CDR3aa: CASRSGLATPYEQYF
v_gene: TRBV5-1; abundance: .; d_gene: .; j_gene: TRBJ1-1; CDR3nt: TGCGCCAGCAGCTTGGGGCAGGCCACTGAAGCTTTCTTT; CDR3aa: CASSLGQATEAFF
v_gene: TRBV19; abundance: .; d_gene: TRBD1; j_gene: TRBJ1-1; CDR3nt: TGTGCCAGTAGGGTACAGGGGGCAAACACTGAAGCTTTCTTT; CDR3aa: CASRVQGANTEAFF
v_gene: TRBV7-8; abundance: .; d_gene: .; j_gene: TRBJ1-3; CDR3nt: TGTGCCAGCAGCCGGCGGGAGCCCGTCAGAAACACCATATATTTT; CDR3aa: CASSRREPVRNTIYF
v_gene: TRBV5-1; abundance: .; d_gene: .; j_gene: TRBJ1-1; CDR3nt: TGCGCCAGCAGCTTGGGTGCGGGGAACACTGAAGCTTTCTTT; CDR3aa: CASSLGAGNTEAFF
v_gene: TRBV18; abundance: .; d_gene: TRBD1; j_gene: TRBJ2-7; CDR3nt: TGTGCCAGCTCCCGACAGGGAAACTCCTACGAGCAGTACTTC; CDR3aa: CASSRQGNSYEQYF
v_gene: TRBV25-1; abundance: many; d_gene: .; j_gene: TRBJ1-4; CDR3nt: TGTGCCAGCAGTGAAACCAGGGTTAAAGAAAAACTGTTTTTT; CDR3aa: CASSETRVKEKLFF
v_gene: TRBV5-1; abundance: .; d_gene: .; j_gene: TRBJ1-1; CDR3nt: TGCGCCAGCAGCTTGGCCAGGGGTGGCACTGAAGCTTTCTTT; CDR3aa: CASSLARGGTEAFF
v_gene: TRBV7-8; abundance: .; d_gene: .; j_gene: TRBJ1-5; CDR3nt: TGTGCCAGCAGCCCGCGTAATCAGCCCCAGCATTTT; CDR3aa: CASSPRNQPQHF
v_gene: TRBV5-4; abundance: few; d_gene: .; j_gene: TRBJ1-1; CDR3nt: TGTGCCAGCAGCTTCGGGACTGAAGCTTTCTTT; CDR3aa: CASSFGTEAFF
v_gene: TRBV2; abundance: .; d_gene: TRBD2; j_gene: TRBJ2-1; CDR3nt: TGTGCCAGCAGCGGGACTAGCGGCCCCCCCTATGAGCAGTTCTTC; CDR3aa: CASSGTSGPPYEQFF
v_gene: TRBV11-2; abundance: .; d_gene: TRBD2; j_gene: TRBJ2-1; CDR3nt: TGTGCCAGCAGCTTAGATTTGGCGGGAGGGGGAATCAATGAGCAGTTCTTC; CDR3aa: CASSLDLAGGGINEQFF
v_gene: TRBV28; abundance: .; d_gene: TRBD1; j_gene: TRBJ1-2; CDR3nt: TGTGCCGGAAGCTCGGGACAGGGGGCGTCCCACTATGGCTACACCTTC; CDR3aa: CAGSSGQGASHYGYTF
v_gene: TRBV2; abundance: .; d_gene: TRBD2; j_gene: TRBJ2-7; CDR3nt: TGTGCCAGCAGTGATCTTGGGTTCGGGACTAGCGGGATCTCCTACGAGCAGTACTTC; CDR3aa: CASSDLGFGTSGISYEQYF
v_gene: TRBV25-1; abundance: once; d_gene: .; j_gene: TRBJ1-1; CDR3nt: TGTGCCAGCAGTTGGGCCGAGAACACTGAAGCTTTCTTT; CDR3aa: CASSWAENTEAFF
v_gene: TRBV13; abundance: .; d_gene: .; j_gene: TRBJ2-3; CDR3nt: TGTGCCAGCGGGAGACGAGTCACAGATACGCAGTATTTT; CDR3aa: CASGRRVTDTQYF
v_gene: TRBV5-1; abundance: .; d_gene: .; j_gene: TRBJ2-7; CDR3nt: TGCGCCAGCAGCCCGGGGGTAGGGGCCAGAATAGTCTCCTACGAGCAGTACTTC; CDR3aa: CASSPGVGARIVSYEQYF
v_gene: TRBV5-1; abundance: .; d_gene: .; j_gene: TRBJ1-1; CDR3nt: TGCGCCAGCCAGGACAGTACCTTGAACACTGAAGCTTTCTTT; CDR3aa: CASQDSTLNTEAFF
v_gene: TRBV11-2; abundance: .; d_gene: TRBD1; j_gene: TRBJ2-2; CDR3nt: TGTGCCAGCATAATTGACAGGGCGGGCGGGGAGCTGTTTTTT; CDR3aa: CASIIDRAGGELFF
v_gene: TRBV4-2; abundance: .; d_gene: TRBD2; j_gene: TRBJ2-3; CDR3nt: TGTGCCAGCAGCCAAGAACTGCTAGCGGTAAGCACAGATACGCAGTATTTT; CDR3aa: CASSQELLAVSTDTQYF
v_gene: TRBV27; abundance: .; d_gene: .; j_gene: TRBJ1-4; CDR3nt: TGTGCCAGCAGCCCCTTTTTTGCAACTAATGAAAAACTGTTTTTT; CDR3aa: CASSPFFATNEKLFF
v_gene: TRBV5-6; abundance: .; d_gene: TRBD2; j_gene: TRBJ2-7; CDR3nt: TGTGCCAGCAGCCACGGACTAGCGGGAGGGCCATCTTCCTACGAGCAGTACTTC; CDR3aa: CASSHGLAGGPSSYEQYF
v_gene: TRBV7-8; abundance: .; d_gene: TRBD1; j_gene: TRBJ2-7; CDR3nt: TGTGCCAGCAGCTTAACCATTACAGGGGGCGAGCAGTACTTC; CDR3aa: CASSLTITGGEQYF
v_gene: TRBV10-3; abundance: many; d_gene: TRBD2; j_gene: TRBJ2-7; CDR3nt: TGTGCCATCAGCGAGATTGTTTGGGGCGGGAGAGGATACGAGCAGTACTTC; CDR3aa: CAISEIVWGGRGYEQYF
v_gene: TRBV12-3/TRBV12-4; abundance: .; d_gene: .; j_gene: TRBJ2-7; CDR3nt: TGTGCCAGCAGTTTTGGTAGCGAGCAGTACTTC; CDR3aa: CASSFGSEQYF
v_gene: TRBV27; abundance: .; d_gene: TRBD1; j_gene: TRBJ1-6; CDR3nt: TGTGCCAGCAGTCCGGACAGGGGAGGGAATTCACCCCTCCACTTT; CDR3aa: CASSPDRGGNSPLHF
v_gene: TRBV28; abundance: .; d_gene: TRBD2; j_gene: TRBJ2-1; CDR3nt: TGTGCCAGCATTCACCTCCGGGCTAGCGGTAGCTCCTACAATGAGCAGTTCTTC; CDR3aa: CASIHLRASGSSYNEQFF
v_gene: TRBV19; abundance: .; d_gene: TRBD2; j_gene: TRBJ2-7; CDR3nt: TGTGCCAGTAGACCGAGCGGGAGGTACGAGCAGTACTTC; CDR3aa: CASRPSGRYEQYF